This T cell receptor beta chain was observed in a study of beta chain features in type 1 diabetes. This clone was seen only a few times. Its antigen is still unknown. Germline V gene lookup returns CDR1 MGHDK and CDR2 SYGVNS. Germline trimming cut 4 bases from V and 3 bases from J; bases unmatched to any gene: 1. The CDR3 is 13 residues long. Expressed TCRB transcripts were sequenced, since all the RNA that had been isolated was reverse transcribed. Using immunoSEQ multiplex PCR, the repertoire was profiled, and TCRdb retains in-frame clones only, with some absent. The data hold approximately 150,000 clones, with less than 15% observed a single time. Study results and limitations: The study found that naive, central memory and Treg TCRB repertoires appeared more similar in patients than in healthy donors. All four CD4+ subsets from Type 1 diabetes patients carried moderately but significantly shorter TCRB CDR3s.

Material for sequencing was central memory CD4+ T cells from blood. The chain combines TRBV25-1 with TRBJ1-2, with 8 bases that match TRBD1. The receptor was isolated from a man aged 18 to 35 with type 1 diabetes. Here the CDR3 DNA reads TGTGCCAGCAGTGCAGGGGGCGACTATGGCTACACCTTC. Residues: CASSAGGDYGYTF.